This T cell receptor (beta chain) was captured by sequencing in a study of Ad26.COV2.S vaccination and SARS-CoV-2 variants (dated by TCRdb to the early 2020s). The study in broad terms: Sequencing of the TCRbeta repertoire served to evaluate the specificity and breadth of SARS-CoV-2-reactive T cell receptors following Ad26.COV2.S vaccination. A total of 32 samples were included in the TCR-sequenced set, comprising around 20 Ad26.COV2.S vaccine recipients, 5 placebo recipients and 8 SARS-CoV-2 convalescent individuals.

The immunoSEQ Assay was used to sequence TCRbeta CDR3 regions. After extraction, genomic DNA underwent amplification by bias-controlled multiplex PCR, followed by high-throughput sequencing. For the original study's pipeline: Collapsing and filtering of sequences were performed to quantify the absolute abundance of each unique TCRbeta CDR3 region. T cell fraction was estimated by normalization of TCRbeta template counts to usable DNA, with usable DNA being measured through amplification of reference genes present in all nucleated cells. Repertoire TCRs were annotated as SARS-CoV-2-specific by exact matching of V gene, CDR3 amino acid sequence and J gene to a known reactive TCR set. MIRA supplied the reference SARS-CoV-2 TCR set, which was filtered for enrichment in COVID-19-positive ImmuneCODE repertoires so that public or cross-reactive TCRs were removed. Using the MIRA antigens, annotated TCRs were further analysed by specific ORF or by position within an ORF. Breadth was defined as the number of annotated unique rearrangements divided by the total number of unique productive rearrangements, and depth was defined as the summed frequency of the annotated unique rearrangements. TCR breadth was compared between groups using two-sided Wilcoxon rank-sum tests. The table was pulled from immuneACCESS by TCRdb, which kept in-frame rearrangements only. Such tables lose some clones; where checked, under half of the loss comes from unresolved V genes, and the rest has no known cause. That table supplies the V and J calls and clone size; D and trimming were determined from the DNA. In this sample the table shows about 180,000 clones, 70% to 90% of which occur a single time. 5.9% of the sample goes to the ten largest clones.

Explained via the paper, the time point label denotes: individuals recovered from natural SARS-CoV-2 infection. General conclusions and limits of the study: The authors noted that total T cell responses may have been underestimated by the TCR breadth and depth analyses. Substantial breadth of spike-specific CD8+ and CD4+ T cell responses was reported after vaccination. Vaccine and placebo recipients had comparable non-spike TCR breadth, which fits with the vaccine containing only spike. Higher spike-specific TCR breadth was observed in Ad26.COV2.S recipients than in placebo recipients (P = 0.0014).

Looking up the germline V gene yields CDR1 SNHLY and CDR2 FYNNEI. From the cysteine up to the phenylalanine, the CDR3 has a length of 14 residues. Only the CDR3 portion is preserved as DNA: 42 bases, with reading frame beginning at the first base. At the junction V is shortened by 4 bases and J by 5 bases, with 12 bases in between. Regarding this clone: There is no known antigen for this receptor. No qualities accompany the bases; no much larger clone lies one base away.

This specimen consisted of peripheral blood, obtained after recovery from COVID-19. The TCR comes from a human donor who had recovered from COVID-19. The chain links TRBV2 with TRBJ1-5, with TRBD1 as a weak D call on 5 bases. The CDR3 region: CASSALKGYQPQHF. The nucleotide sequence is given as TGTGCCAGCAGTGCTCTAAAGGGGTATCAGCCCCAGCATTTT.